A single sample gave rise to the 29 T cell receptor beta chains below, sequenced in a study of technical replicates of blood from a few donors. Only in-frame clones appear in the TCRdb table, and some are missing; sequencing was by immunoSEQ multiplex PCR. The table records some 15,000 clones, roughly 86% of them present only once. The specimen sequenced was PBMCs. These receptor sequences come from a human donor in good health.

V usage is TRBV10-1 and J usage is TRBJ2-3, with TRBD2 matching 9 bases. This CDR3 region has 16 residues. Germline V gene lookup returns CDR1 WNHNN and CDR2 SYGVQD (reference sequence). The junction had 6 bases not matched to a gene; V was cut back by 0 bases and J by 5 bases. The DNA for the CDR3 is TGCGCCAGCAGTGAGTCGCTAGCGGGGAGCGAAGATACGCAGTATTTT. Amino acid sequence: CASSESLAGSEDTQYF.

The V call is TRBV27, the J call TRBJ2-7, with 11 bases matching TRBD2. J lost 7 bases, V lost 6 bases, and 8 bases had no gene match. The CDR3 is 14 amino acids. Looked up from germline, CDR1 is MNHEY and CDR2 is SMNVEV (reference sequence). The CDR3 sequence: CASRALAGDREQYF. The CDR3 DNA is TGTGCCAGCAGAGCACTAGCGGGAGACCGGGAGCAGTACTTC.

The CDR3 bases are TGTGCCAGCAGCGGGCAGGGCGGGGGACTATCCTACGAGCAGTACTTC. Translating gives CASSGQGGGLSYEQYF. J is TRBJ2-7 and V is TRBV11-2; 7 bases map to TRBD2. The CDR3 extends over 16 amino acids. The V gene's germline CDR1 is SGHAT and CDR2 FQNNGV. J lost 1 base, V lost 5 bases, and 11 bases had no gene match.

This clone showed up just once. The genes are TRBV4-1 and TRBJ1-2; D perhaps matches TRBD1 (5 bases). Looked up from germline, CDR1 is MGHRA and CDR2 is YSYEKL. This CDR3 is built from 16 residues. Trimming stripped 2 bases from V and 2 bases from J, with 15 bases between. The CDR3: CASSQPLRQTNYGYTF. The CDR3 bases are TGCGCCAGCAGCCAACCCCTGCGACAGACCAACTATGGCTACACCTTC.

This chain uses TRBV5-1 with TRBJ2-5; TRBD2 aligns across 9 bases. CDR3 length: 16 residues. The junction had 12 bases not matched to a gene; V was cut back by 4 bases and J by 5 bases. Germline V gene lookup returns CDR1 SGHRS and CDR2 YFSETQ. The CDR3 bases are TGCGCCAGCAGCCCCCCGACTAGCGGAGGGGGTGAGACCCAGTACTTC. The encoded protein is CASSPPTSGGGETQYF.

This chain joins TRBV5-1 and TRBJ2-1; TRBD2 is a possible D gene (6 bases). The V and J ends lost 0 bases and 4 bases respectively, with 11 bases between them. CDR1 and CDR2 (germline): SGHRS, YFSETQ. The CDR3 sequence is 15 residues long. The CDR3 is CASSLVREIYNEQFF. The DNA of the CDR3 is TGCGCCAGCAGCTTGGTCCGGGAGATATACAATGAGCAGTTCTTC.

This clone was picked up one time. The chain employs TRBV5-1 and TRBJ2-1; TRBD2 is a possible D gene (6 bases). Trimming removed 1 base at V and 5 bases at J, with 16 bases between. Germline-derived CDR1 and CDR2 are SGHRS and YFSETQ. The CDR3 has 16 amino acids. In DNA form, the CDR3 reads TGCGCCAGCAGCTTGCCACCCCCGGGGGAAAACAATGAGCAGTTCTTC. Translated: CASSLPPPGENNEQFF.

There are a few counts of this clone. This sample also contains other DNA sequences that code for the same CDR3. The V gene is TRBV30, the J gene TRBJ2-2; TRBD1 matches at 9 bases. V dropped 1 base and J dropped 5; count of bases not matched to a gene: 2. This CDR3 has 14 residues. CDR1 and CDR2 from the germline V gene are GTSNPN and SVGIG (reference sequence). The CDR3 coding sequence is TGTGCCTGGAGTGCCGGACAGGGGACCGGGGAGCTGTTTTTT. Its protein product is CAWSAGQGTGELFF. Based on the CDR3 plus reference TRBV30 and TRBJ2-2, the full variable domain is SQTIHQWPATLVQPVGSPLSLECTVEGTSNPNLYWYRQAAGRGLQLLFYSVGIGQISSEVPQNLSASRPQDRQFILSSKKLLLSDSGFYLCAWSAGQGTGELFFGEGSRLTVL.

V gene TRBV5-5 combines with J gene TRBJ2-5; 7 positions match TRBD2. V was clipped by 2 bases and J by 3 bases; unmatched bases: 4. The CDR3 loop spans 14 amino acids. Germline values: CDR1 SGHKS, CDR2 YYEKEE (reference sequence). CDR3 DNA sequence: TGTGCCAGCAGCTTCGGACTAGAAGAAGAGACCCAGTACTTC. It yields the protein CASSFGLEEETQYF.

V is TRBV21-1 and J is TRBJ1-1. TRBV21-1 has pseudogene status. The CDR3 runs 12 residues. As DNA, the CDR3 is TGTGCCAGCAGGCTAAGGAACACTGAAGCTTTCTTT. Its translation is CASRLRNTEAFF.

V is TRBV6-5 and J is TRBJ2-7; tentatively, D is TRBD2 (6 bases). CDR1 is MNHEY and CDR2 is SVGAGI in the germline V gene. This CDR3 comprises 14 residues. Trimming pared 8 bases from V and 0 bases from J, leaving 14 bases between. CDR3 nucleotides: TGTGCCAGCCTAGGGACGGGGGACTCCTACGAGCAGTACTTC. It translates to CASLGTGDSYEQYF.

The chain couples TRBV10-1 to TRBJ2-1, with 9 bases identical to TRBD2. Germline V gene lookup returns CDR1 WNHNN and CDR2 SYGVQD (reference sequence). Germline trimming cut 6 bases from V and 7 bases from J; bases unmatched to any gene: 4. This CDR3 is built from 13 residues. CDR3 sequence: CASSRSGGNEQFF. CDR3 nucleotide sequence: TGCGCCAGCAGCCGAAGCGGGGGGAATGAGCAGTTCTTC.

This chain joins TRBV15 and TRBJ2-7; TRBD2 aligns across 9 bases. Germline V gene lookup returns CDR1 LNHNV and CDR2 YYDKDF (reference sequence). The CDR3 extends over 17 amino acids. Unmatched junction bases numbered 13, after V lost 3 bases and J lost 4 bases. The CDR3 bases are TGTGCCACCAGCAGTCGTTCGCGGGAGGGTATGGCGTACGAGCAGTACTTC. Its protein product is CATSSRSREGMAYEQYF.

The rearrangement uses TRBV19 and TRBJ2-7; 10 bases are a match to TRBD2. The CDR3 is 16 residues long. Trimming removed 0 bases from V and 2 bases from J; junction bases left unmatched: 4. Germline V gene lookup returns CDR1 LNHDA and CDR2 SQIVND (reference sequence). The DNA for the CDR3 is TGTGCCAGTAGTATAGATTTAGCGGGAGGCGCCTACGAGCAGTACTTC. Protein: CASSIDLAGGAYEQYF.

The V gene is TRBV2, the J gene TRBJ2-1; 9 nucleotides line up with TRBD1. The trim removed 6 bases at V and 15 bases at J, leaving 12 bases unmatched. CDR3 length: 13 residues. Germline values: CDR1 SNHLY, CDR2 FYNNEI. CDR3 DNA sequence: TGTGCCAGCAGATCCGGGACAGGGTTATATCTGTTCTTC. It encodes CASRSGTGLYLFF.

The rearrangement joins TRBV2 to TRBJ2-5; 7 bases agree with TRBD2. The CDR3 spans 13 residues. Losses at the gene ends were 6 bases for V and 2 bases for J; bases not matched to a gene: 3. CDR1 SNHLY and CDR2 FYNNEI come from the germline V gene. The CDR3 sequence is CASRDSGQETQYF. In DNA form, the CDR3 reads TGTGCCAGCAGGGATAGCGGGCAAGAGACCCAGTACTTC.

The V call is TRBV10-2, the J call TRBJ2-1; perhaps TRBD2 as D (6 bases). Germline V gene sequence: CDR1 WSHSY, CDR2 SAAADI. V gave up 0 bases and J gave up 7 bases, with 13 bases separating them. The CDR3 spans 15 residues. For the CDR3, the DNA is TGCGCCAGCAGTGAGTCGGAGGGAGGAGGGAATGAGCAGTTCTTC. As protein: CASSESEGGGNEQFF.

The rearrangement uses TRBV19 and TRBJ1-1; 8 positions match TRBD1. The CDR3 runs to 15 residues. V was pared by 6 bases and J by 1 base, with 7 bases of the junction left unmatched. Looked up from germline, CDR1 is LNHDA and CDR2 is SQIVND (reference sequence). The CDR3 sequence is CASRVQGAQNTEAFF. CDR3 DNA: TGTGCCAGTAGAGTTCAGGGGGCGCAGAACACTGAAGCTTTCTTT. The full variable domain, with the rest looked up from reference TRBV19 and TRBJ1-1, is DGGITQSPKYLFRKEGQNVTLSCEQNLNHDAMYWYRQDPGQGLRLIYYSQIVNDFQKGDIAEGYSVSREKKESFPLTVTSAQKNPTAFYLCASRVQGAQNTEAFFGQGTRLTVV.

The chain has TRBV6-1 and TRBJ2-1, with 9 bases identical to TRBD2. The CDR3 is made up of 15 amino acids. V was clipped by 2 bases and J by 9 bases; unmatched bases: 8. Germline assignment: CDR1 MNHNS and CDR2 SASEGT. CDR3 bases: TGTGCCAGCAGTGAAATTAGCGGGAGTATGAGTGAGCAGTTCTTC. Amino acid sequence: CASSEISGSMSEQFF.

The J gene is TRBJ2-3, the V gene TRBV5-1; a weak D match, TRBD1 (6 bases). Germline assignment: CDR1 SGHRS and CDR2 YFSETQ. Trimming took 3 bases from V and 2 from J, leaving 16 bases between them. The length of the CDR3 is 16 residues. The CDR3 region is CASSSGGFGHTDTQYF. The CDR3 DNA sequence: TGCGCCAGCAGCTCTGGGGGCTTCGGACACACAGATACGCAGTATTTT.

V usage is TRBV27 and J usage is TRBJ2-5; D is ambiguous. Germline V gives CDR1 MNHEY, CDR2 SMNVEV (reference sequence). Trimming removed 6 bases at V and 2 bases at J, with 13 bases between. This CDR3 spans 14 amino acids. The CDR3 reads CASSRKLPQETQYF. The CDR3 DNA follows: TGTGCCAGCAGCCGAAAGCTGCCTCAAGAGACCCAGTACTTC.

The V and J genes are TRBV25-1 and TRBJ2-5; 7 bases align to TRBD2. The J call is in doubt because the DNA end fits TRBJ2-7 better. CDR3 length equals 15 residues. The germline CDR1 and CDR2 sequences are MGHDK and SYGVNS. This CDR3 reads CASSDVAGAHYEQYF. The CDR3 DNA sequence: TGTGCCAGCAGTGATGTTGCGGGAGCGCACTACGAGCAGTACTTC.

This clone was counted between two and nine times. This chain links TRBV5-1 with TRBJ1-5; D is perhaps TRBD1 (5 bases). V gave up 0 bases and J gave up 7 bases, with 17 bases separating them. CDR1 and CDR2 from the germline V gene are SGHRS and YFSETQ. This CDR3 has 16 amino acids. The CDR3 loop reads CASSLGVNGGYQPQHF. CDR3 DNA sequence: TGCGCCAGCAGCTTGGGTGTCAACGGGGGGTACCAGCCCCAGCATTTT.

This chain joins TRBV28 and TRBJ1-2; the D gene is possibly TRBD1 (5 bases). The V and J ends lost 5 bases and 2 bases respectively, with 18 bases between them. Germline-derived CDR1 and CDR2 are MDHEN and SYDVKM. The CDR3 sequence is 16 residues long. CDR3 residues: CASSPAGLGANYGYTF. The CDR3 DNA is TGTGCCAGCAGTCCCGCAGGGTTAGGGGCAAACTATGGCTACACCTTC.

The chain has TRBV5-1 and TRBJ1-1; tentative D call: TRBD1 (5 bases). Germline V CDR1 and CDR2: SGHRS, YFSETQ. The CDR3 totals 15 residues. Trimming took off 2 bases at V and 3 bases at J, with 14 bases between the two ends. Here the CDR3 DNA reads TGCGCCAGCAGCTTTGGGGGGTTAGAGGACACTGAAGCTTTCTTT. This codes for CASSFGGLEDTEAFF.

This clone was detected only a few times. The CDR3 sequence: CASSATGFGTEAFF. The CDR3 DNA reads as TGTGCCAGCAGTGCTACAGGGTTCGGCACTGAAGCTTTCTTT. The chain uses TRBV6-5 and TRBJ1-1; a weak D match, TRBD1 (6 bases). CDR3 length equals 14 residues. CDR1 and CDR2 (germline): MNHEY, SVGAGI. Trimming stripped 5 bases from V and 4 bases from J, with 14 bases between.

The rearrangement joins TRBV14 to TRBJ1-2; TRBD1 might be the D (6 bases). The CDR3 is 16 amino acids. With 3 bases removed from V and 2 bases from J, the gap between germline ends came to 16 bases. Germline V gene lookup returns CDR1 SGHDN and CDR2 FVKESK. The chain's CDR3 is CASSQDRRLQNYGYTF. CDR3 coding DNA: TGTGCCAGCAGCCAGGACAGACGCTTACAGAACTATGGCTACACCTTC. Full variable domain (missing parts from reference TRBV14 and TRBJ1-2): EAGVTQFPSHSVIEKGQTVTLRCDPISGHDNLYWYRRVMGKEIKFLLHFVKESKQDESGMPNNRFLAERTGGTYSTLKVQPAELEDSGVYFCASSQDRRLQNYGYTFGSGTRLTVV.

V gene TRBV5-4 combines with J gene TRBJ2-1, with 13 bases aligning to TRBD2. The CDR3 totals 15 residues. V trimming: 4 bases; J trimming: 3 bases; junction bases outside the gene matches: 1. The V gene's germline CDR1 is SGHNT and CDR2 YYREEE (reference sequence). This chain's CDR3 is CASSRTSGSYNEQFF. As DNA, the CDR3 is TGTGCCAGCAGCAGGACTAGCGGGAGCTACAATGAGCAGTTCTTC.

The chain joins TRBV5-6 to TRBJ2-3; 7 bases are shared with TRBD1. CDR3 length equals 16 residues. With V trimmed by 3 bases and J by 2 bases, 9 bases remained unmatched. Germline V gives CDR1 SGHDT, CDR2 YYEEEE. DNA of the CDR3: TGTGCCAGCAGCTGGAGGACAGGCCATAACACAGATACGCAGTATTTT. This codes for CASSWRTGHNTDTQYF.